This T cell receptor (beta chain) was sequenced during a study of blood T cell repertoires in COVID-19. Overall study context: PBMCs, B-cell-depleted T cells, or T cells were the source of the cDNA or gDNA that made up the material.

The V segment lost 6 bases and the J segment 0 bases; nucleotides outside the gene matches: 6. This CDR3 comprises 16 residues. Germline CDR1 and CDR2: LGHNT and FRNRAP. The authors' processing: Reference gene primer amplification gave nucleated cell count estimates. The protocol was immunoSEQ multiplex PCR, while the TCRdb copy is restricted to in-frame clones and leaves out a portion. V and J calls and clone size are copied from that table; D and trimming were computed from the DNA. This table has fewer than 85,000 clones, around 82% appearing once. The origin of this receptor is a woman in her sixties with acute or convalescent COVID-19. The specimen was peripheral blood. This rearrangement joins TRBV12-5 to TRBJ1-5; 9 bases match TRBD1. Here the CDR3 DNA reads TGTGCTAGTGGCCCCCGGGACAGGGTTAGCAATCAGCCCCAGCATTTT. Translating it yields CASGPRDRVSNQPQHF.